This TCR beta chain was retrieved from a study of early T cells in non-severe SARS-CoV-2 infection. In this sample, this clonotype turned up a few times. A single record per CDR3 protein comes from TCRdb applying MiXCR to the 5' RACE reads. The profile shows 45,000 or so distinct CDR3 sequences, 23% of them singletons. CDR3 length: 14 amino acids. Germline CDR1 reads MNHNY; CDR2 reads SVGAGI (reference sequence). The V end lost 2 bases, the J end lost 5 bases, and 12 bases lay between the germline ends. This clonotype was sampled from an adult who was a healthcare worker with PCR-confirmed SARS-CoV-2 infection or an uninfected control (not recorded which). Here the sequenced sample was whole blood, taken at baseline. The chain recombines TRBV6-6 with TRBJ1-2; D remains ambiguous. CDR3 nucleotide sequence: TGTGCCAGCAGTTACCGCCAGACCTTATATGGCTACACCTTC. Its translation: CASSYRQTLYGYTF.